This paragraph reports one T cell receptor beta chain. These data belong to a study of blood T cell repertoires in COVID-19. Study background: Spain, Italy and the United States supplied samples that represented acute and convalescent COVID-19. T cells, B-cell-depleted T cells, or PBMCs supplied cDNA or gDNA.

In the authors' workflow: Amplified reference gene primers provided the basis for estimating nucleated cell counts. Profiled with immunoSEQ multiplex PCR; TCRdb holds only in-frame clones, not every one. Clone size and the V and J calls come from that table; the DNA yielded D and trimming. The sample lists about 190,000 clones; about four fifths were seen once. The CDR3 spans 15 residues. The V segment lost 0 bases and the J segment 4 bases; nucleotides outside the gene matches: 7. Germline V gene data show CDR1 as GTSNPN and CDR2 as SVGIG (reference sequence). This TCR came from a woman aged 70-85 years with active or convalescent COVID-19. This chain connects TRBV30 to TRBJ2-7, with 9 nucleotides matching TRBD1. Sequencing was done on a sample of peripheral blood. The CDR3 DNA reads TGTGCCTGGAGTGTTGGGACAGGGATTTTGTACGAGCAGTACTTC. Amino acid sequence: CAWSVGTGILYEQYF.